The entry below gives a single T cell receptor (beta chain) sequence along with its context. Its target is not known. The germline CDR1 and CDR2 sequences are DFQATT and SNEGSKA (reference sequence). The V and J ends lost 5 bases and 1 base respectively, with 8 bases between them. CDR3 length equals 12 residues. This sample is part of a study of T cell repertoires in cytomegalovirus infection. Across the whole study: TCR beta signatures that were public indicated CMV infection and matching HLA type.

Regarding the study as a whole: Using cumulative public TCR beta family frequency, the authors identified those who carried CMV together with the relevant HLA.

TCRdb processed the reads anew with MiXCR; each CDR3 protein has one entry. The data contain about 89,000 distinct CDR3 sequences, about 31% of them singletons. This specimen was CD8+ T cells from cultured PBMCs, taken from culture after CMV antigen stimulation. The sequence came from a human donor in good health (CMV status not recorded). Some clones in this sample may be carry-over from other donors' samples. The J gene is TRBJ1-1, the V gene TRBV20-1; D uncertain. In nucleotides, the CDR3 is TGCAGTGCTTCTCAGGAGAACACTGAAGCTTTCTTT. The encoded protein is CSASQENTEAFF.